Listed below are T cell receptor beta chains from one sample, sequenced in a study of cytomegalovirus exposure and HLA in healthy donors. The assay was immunoSEQ multiplex PCR, and TCRdb's table has in-frame clones only and misses some. Of roughly 120,000 clones listed, about 86% are singletons. Sequencing input: PBMCs. The receptor source for this set is a woman aged 25-40 years in good health and CMV-seronegative. Each CDR3 is given with its conserved first and last residue. The D gene is left open where the match is weak. For some rows the clone size is stated as once, few or many, or as a class when expanded; others skip it.

D,V,size,J,CDR3,DNA
TRBD2,TRBV5-1,NA,TRBJ2-7,CASRAGTSGIYEQYF,TGCGCCAGCAGGGCTGGGACTAGCGGGATCTACGAGCAGTACTTC
TRBD2,TRBV4-1,NA,TRBJ2-7,CASSQGGLADSYEQYF,TGCGCCAGCAGCCAAGGGGGACTAGCGGACTCCTACGAGCAGTACTTC
TRBD1,TRBV5-4,few,TRBJ1-2,CASSPGQGLGGYTF,TGTGCCAGCAGCCCGGGACAGGGGTTGGGAGGCTACACCTTC
TRBD2,TRBV6-1,NA,TRBJ2-3,CASSEREGLGTDTQYF,TGTGCCAGCAGTGAAAGGGAGGGATTGGGGACAGATACGCAGTATTTT
NA,TRBV27,NA,TRBJ2-2,CASRWGLADTGELFF,TGTGCCAGCAGATGGGGGCTAGCGGACACCGGGGAGCTGTTTTTT
TRBD1,TRBV9,NA,TRBJ2-4,CASSVEGQGVNIQYF,TGTGCCAGCAGCGTAGAGGGACAGGGTGTCAACATTCAGTACTTC
TRBD2,TRBV11-2,NA,TRBJ2-1,CASSSTGLAGERVEQFF,TGTGCCAGCAGCTCCACGGGACTAGCGGGAGAGCGCGTTGAGCAGTTCTTC
NA,TRBV7-9,few,TRBJ1-5,CSSTGEGGQPQHF,TGTTCCTCTACCGGGGAGGGCGGGCAGCCCCAGCATTTT
NA,TRBV19,once,TRBJ2-1,CASSIGRASNEQFF,TGTGCCAGTAGTATAGGCCGCGCGAGCAATGAGCAGTTCTTC
NA,TRBV27,NA,TRBJ2-2,CASSFNTGGELFF,TGTGCCAGCAGTTTCAATACGGGCGGGGAGCTGTTTTTT
NA,TRBV28,NA,TRBJ1-5,CASSQAQGSNQPQHF,TGTGCCAGCAGTCAGGCCCAGGGAAGCAATCAGCCCCAGCATTTT
NA,TRBV7-2,NA,TRBJ1-5,CASSLAADRQINNQPQHF,TGTGCCAGCAGCTTAGCGGCGGACAGACAGATTAACAATCAGCCCCAGCATTTT
NA,TRBV2,NA,TRBJ2-5,CASSETASSGTQYF,TGTGCCAGCAGTGAAACCGCCTCTTCCGGGACCCAGTACTTC
NA,TRBV14,NA,TRBJ2-1,CASSQDREQFF,TGTGCCAGCAGCCAAGATCGTGAGCAGTTCTTC
TRBD2,TRBV27,NA,TRBJ2-3,CASTWAASGADTQYF,TGTGCCAGCACCTGGGCGGCTAGCGGGGCAGATACGCAGTATTTT
NA,TRBV27,NA,TRBJ1-1,CASYIGGGNTEAFF,TGTGCCAGCTATATTGGCGGGGGGAACACTGAAGCTTTCTTT
TRBD1,TRBV2,NA,TRBJ1-4,CASRDRLLTNEKLFF,TGTGCCAGCAGGGACAGGCTCTTGACTAATGAAAAACTGTTTTTT
TRBD2,TRBV9,once,TRBJ2-7,CASSVGSSGISYEQYF,TGTGCCAGCAGCGTAGGATCCAGCGGGATCTCCTACGAGCAGTACTTC
NA,TRBV6-6,few,TRBJ1-4,CASSADMGNEKLFF,TGTGCCAGCAGTGCAGACATGGGTAATGAAAAACTGTTTTTT
TRBD1,TRBV15,once,TRBJ2-1,CATSIAGGLNEQFF,TGTGCCACCAGCATCGCAGGGGGCTTAAATGAGCAGTTCTTC
TRBD2,TRBV6-1,few,TRBJ2-1,CASSSGTSGEQFF,TGTGCCAGCAGTTCCGGGACTAGCGGTGAGCAGTTCTTC
NA,TRBV7-2,NA,TRBJ2-1,CASSLAAGQYNEQFF,TGTGCCAGCAGCCTTGCGGCGGGGCAATACAATGAGCAGTTCTTC
NA,TRBV7-7,NA,TRBJ2-5,CASRGQGHLYF,TGTGCTAGCAGGGGTCAGGGCCACCTTTACTTC
NA,TRBV19,NA,TRBJ2-3,CATEMNGDTQYF,TGTGCCACCGAGATGAACGGGGATACGCAGTATTTT
NA,TRBV9,once,TRBJ2-3,CASSVAVSGLSDTQYF,TGTGCCAGCAGCGTAGCTGTTTCAGGGTTGTCAGATACGCAGTATTTT
NA,TRBV5-5,NA,TRBJ2-5,CASSPTGEETQYF,TGTGCCAGCAGCCCGACAGGAGAAGAGACCCAGTACTTC
TRBD1,TRBV10-1,NA,TRBJ2-7,CASSRDSGEQYF,TGCGCCAGCTCTCGGGACAGCGGCGAGCAGTACTTC
TRBD2,TRBV5-1,NA,TRBJ2-1,CASSRLAGSPREQFF,TGCGCCAGCAGTCGGCTAGCGGGGTCCCCTCGCGAGCAGTTCTTC
NA,TRBV27,NA,TRBJ1-6,CASSSYREAGNSPLHF,TGTGCCAGCAGTTCGTATCGGGAGGCGGGGAATTCACCCCTCCACTTT
TRBD2,TRBV28,NA,TRBJ2-7,CASNEGLAGVEQYF,TGTGCCAGCAATGAGGGACTAGCGGGAGTCGAGCAGTACTTC
NA,TRBV5-1,NA,TRBJ2-7,CATSVQTSSYEQYF,TGCGCCACCAGTGTACAGACAAGCTCCTACGAGCAGTACTTC
NA,TRBV7-9,once,TRBJ2-1,CASSLDNNEQFF,TGTGCCAGCAGCTTGGACAACAATGAGCAGTTCTTC
NA,TRBV9,NA,TRBJ2-1,CASSVGITVNEQFF,TGTGCCAGCAGTGTCGGGATTACGGTCAATGAGCAGTTCTTC
NA,TRBV6-1,few,TRBJ2-2,CASKVRYTGELFF,TGTGCCAGCAAGGTCAGGTACACCGGGGAGCTGTTTTTT
NA,TRBV7-2,once,TRBJ1-1,CASSLHRDLNTEAFF,TGTGCCAGCAGCTTACACAGGGACCTGAACACTGAAGCTTTCTTT
NA,TRBV30,NA,TRBJ1-5,CAWSGEGNQPQHF,TGTGCCTGGAGTGGCGAGGGCAATCAGCCCCAGCATTTT
NA,TRBV7-9,NA,TRBJ1-4,CASSSRAGGNEKLFF,TGTGCCAGCAGCTCTAGAGCGGGGGGTAATGAAAAACTGTTTTTT
NA,TRBV25-1,NA,TRBJ2-5,CASSEGGRTETQYF,TGTGCCAGCAGTGAAGGCGGGCGTACGGAGACCCAGTACTTC
NA,TRBV28,NA,TRBJ2-5,CASTLRGGEIETQYF,TGTGCCAGCACCCTTCGTGGGGGCGAAATAGAGACCCAGTACTTC